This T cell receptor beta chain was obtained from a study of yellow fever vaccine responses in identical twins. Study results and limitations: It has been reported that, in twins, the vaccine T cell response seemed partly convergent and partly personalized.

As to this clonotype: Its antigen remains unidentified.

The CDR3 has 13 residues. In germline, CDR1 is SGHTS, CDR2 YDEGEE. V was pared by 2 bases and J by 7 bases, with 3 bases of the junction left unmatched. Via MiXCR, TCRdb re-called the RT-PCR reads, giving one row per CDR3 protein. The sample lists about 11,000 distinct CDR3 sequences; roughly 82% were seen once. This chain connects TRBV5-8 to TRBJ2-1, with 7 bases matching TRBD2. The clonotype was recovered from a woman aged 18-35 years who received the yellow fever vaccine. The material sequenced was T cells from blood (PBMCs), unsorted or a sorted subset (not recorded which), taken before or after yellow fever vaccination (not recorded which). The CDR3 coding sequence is TGTGCCAGCAGCTTTGGGACTACTAATGAGCAGTTCTTC. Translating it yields CASSFGTTNEQFF.